Presented here are 31 T cell receptor beta chains from one specimen sequenced in a study of cytomegalovirus exposure and HLA in healthy donors. Researchers ran the PCR with 60 Vbeta and 13 Jbeta primers. Produced via immunoSEQ multiplex PCR; TCRdb's table is partial and in-frame only. This sample has approximately 87,000 clones, with approximately 84% found just once. The source material was PBMCs. Receptors originate from a woman aged 18-29 years in good health and CMV-seropositive.

This clone showed up just a few times. V usage is TRBV7-2 and J usage is TRBJ2-1; TRBD1 matches at 8 bases. The CDR3 loop spans 15 amino acids. The V gene's germline CDR1 is SGHTA and CDR2 FQGNSA. With V trimmed by 4 bases and J by 4 bases, 6 bases remained unmatched. CDR3 nucleotide sequence: TGTGCCAGCAGCTGGACCGGGACAGGATACAATGAGCAGTTCTTC. Its translation is CASSWTGTGYNEQFF. Together with reference TRBV7-2 and TRBJ2-1, the CDR3 gives the full variable domain: GAGVSQSPSNKVTEKGKDVELRCDPISGHTALYWYRQSLGQGLEFLIYFQGNSAPDKSGLPSDRFSAERTGGSVSTLTIQRTQQEDSAVYLCASSWTGTGYNEQFFGPGTRLTVL.

The chain joins TRBV18 to TRBJ2-5; D perhaps matches TRBD1 (5 bases). Trimming left V 1 base short and J 4 bases short, with 10 bases between. Germline V gives CDR1 KGHSH, CDR2 LQKENI. The CDR3 sequence is 14 residues long. The chain's CDR3 is CASSPQRGAETQYF. For the CDR3, the DNA is TGTGCCAGCTCACCACAAAGGGGTGCAGAGACCCAGTACTTC.

The chain joins TRBV19 to TRBJ2-7; TRBD1 is a possible D gene (6 bases). V was trimmed by 1 base and J by 4 bases, leaving 11 bases between them. The CDR3 is made up of 14 amino acids. Germline V CDR1 and CDR2: LNHDA, SQIVND (reference sequence). CDR3 region: CASSIGTAPYEQYF. The CDR3 DNA sequence: TGTGCCAGTAGTATAGGGACAGCCCCTTACGAGCAGTACTTC.

The chain employs TRBV7-9 and TRBJ1-2, with TRBD1 as a possible D gene (6 bases). Looked up from germline, CDR1 is SEHNR and CDR2 is FQNEAQ (reference sequence). CDR3 length: 12 residues. In nucleotides, the CDR3 is TGTGGATCAAGGGGGGGAGACTATGGCTACACCTTC. Encoded protein: CGSRGGDYGYTF.

In this sample, this clone turned up once. CDR3 in amino acids: CASSPGTALNTGELFF. CDR3 in DNA: TGTGCCAGCAGCCCGGGGACAGCCCTGAACACCGGGGAGCTGTTTTTT. The chain joins TRBV2 to TRBJ2-2; TRBD1 agrees at 7 bases. Germline trimming cut 6 bases from V and 1 base from J; bases unmatched to any gene: 8. The length of the CDR3 is 16 residues. Looked up from germline, CDR1 is SNHLY and CDR2 is FYNNEI.

The chain employs TRBV5-1 and TRBJ2-2; 7 bases agree with TRBD1. Unmatched junction bases numbered 9, after V lost 4 bases and J lost 6 bases. CDR1 and CDR2 from the germline V gene are SGHRS and YFSETQ. This CDR3 region has 15 residues. CDR3 bases: TGCGCCAGCAGCCCCGACAGGGTTTTGTCCGGGGAGCTGTTTTTT. This translates into CASSPDRVLSGELFF. The whole variable domain, remainder taken from reference TRBV5-1 and TRBJ2-2, is KAGVTQTPRYLIKTRGQQVTLSCSPISGHRSVSWYQQTPGQGLQFLFEYFSETQRNKGNFPGRFSGRQFSNSRSEMNVSTLELGDSALYLCASSPDRVLSGELFFGEGSRLTVL.

This clone showed up just a few times. The CDR3 nucleotides are TGTGCCAGCAGCTTGGAAGGTGGAGCCAAGCAGTTCTTC. Translated: CASSLEGGAKQFF. This sequence joins TRBV5-8 and TRBJ2-1, with D hard to call. Deletions cut 0 bases from V and 11 bases from J, with 12 bases between. The CDR3 spans 13 residues. Germline V gene data show CDR1 as SGHTS and CDR2 as YDEGEE.

The V call is TRBV7-8, the J call TRBJ2-1; 16 bases match TRBD2. CDR3 length: 19 amino acids. The germline V gene encodes CDR1 SGHVS and CDR2 FQNEAQ. V was pared by 5 bases and J by 0 bases, with 7 bases of the junction left unmatched. The CDR3, as DNA: TGTGCCAGCAGCGCACCGGGACTAGCGGGGGGGCCCTCCTACAATGAGCAGTTCTTC. Amino acid sequence: CASSAPGLAGGPSYNEQFF.

V is TRBV10-1 and J is TRBJ1-2; TRBD1 matches at 10 bases. The V gene end was trimmed by 10 bases and the J gene end by 8 bases; junction bases not matched to a gene: 13. In germline, CDR1 is WNHNN, CDR2 SYGVQD (reference sequence). CDR3 length: 14 residues. The CDR3 reads CANRITGTGVGYTF. CDR3 sequence (DNA): TGCGCCAACAGGATAACCGGGACAGGGGTCGGCTACACCTTC.

This sequence joins TRBV5-1 and TRBJ2-5; 10 bases match TRBD2. The CDR3 spans 15 residues. Unmatched junction bases numbered 3, after V lost 2 bases and J lost 2 bases. In germline, CDR1 is SGHRS, CDR2 YFSETQ. The CDR3 is CASSLTLAGQETQYF. CDR3 nucleotide sequence: TGCGCCAGCAGCTTAACACTAGCGGGGCAAGAGACCCAGTACTTC.

The DNA for the CDR3 is TGTGCCAGCAGTTTTTGGCCTGAAGCTTTCTTT. Translated, it gives CASSFWPEAFF. The V gene is TRBV28, the J gene TRBJ1-1; D gene ambiguous. CDR3 length: 11 residues. V was pared by 3 bases and J by 6 bases, with 5 bases between. Germline V CDR1 and CDR2: MDHEN, SYDVKM.

This sequence joins TRBV6-5 and TRBJ1-3, with D possibly matching TRBD1 (5 bases). Trimming removed 7 bases at V and 0 bases at J, with 13 bases between. Germline CDR1 reads MNHEY; CDR2 reads SVGAGI. CDR3 length: 15 amino acids. The CDR3 sequence is CASKRGGNSGNTIYF. The DNA for the CDR3 is TGTGCCAGCAAAAGGGGAGGGAACTCTGGAAACACCATATATTTT.

The chain links TRBV30 to TRBJ2-1, with TRBD2 as a possible D gene (5 bases). CDR1 is GTSNPN, CDR2 SVGIG, per germline (reference sequence). V lost 2 bases, J lost 0 bases, and 11 bases lay in between. This CDR3 contains 15 residues. The CDR3 coding sequence is TGTGCCTGGAGTCGCGGGTGGAGCTCCTACAATGAGCAGTTCTTC. Its translation is CAWSRGWSSYNEQFF. Variable domain in full (rest from reference TRBV30 and TRBJ2-1): SQTIHQWPATLVQPVGSPLSLECTVEGTSNPNLYWYRQAAGRGLQLLFYSVGIGQISSEVPQNLSASRPQDRQFILSSKKLLLSDSGFYLCAWSRGWSSYNEQFFGPGTRLTVL.

The chain recombines TRBV4-1 with TRBJ2-1; TRBD2 agrees at 10 bases. The CDR3 consists of 15 residues. Germline V lookup: CDR1 MGHRA, CDR2 YSYEKL. Trimming at V came to 0 bases and at J to 10 bases, leaving 6 bases not matched to a gene. The CDR3 reads CASSQEASGGPEQFF. CDR3 in DNA: TGCGCCAGCAGCCAAGAGGCTAGCGGGGGCCCGGAGCAGTTCTTC.

The chain is built from TRBV18 and TRBJ1-4; D is ambiguous. The CDR3 has 15 residues. V shed 4 bases and J shed 0 bases, with 9 bases lying between them. Germline loops: CDR1 KGHSH, CDR2 LQKENI. In nucleotides, the CDR3 is TGTGCCAGCTCACTGTCAGTCGCAACTAATGAAAAACTGTTTTTT. It is translated as CASSLSVATNEKLFF.

V usage is TRBV20-1 and J usage is TRBJ1-4, with a possible D match to TRBD1 (5 bases). Germline V gives CDR1 DFQATT, CDR2 SNEGSKA (reference sequence). The CDR3 loop spans 11 amino acids. With 8 bases removed from V and 8 bases from J, the gap between germline ends came to 12 bases. The CDR3 DNA is TGCAGTAACAGGAAAGGCGAAAAACTGTTTTTT. It codes for CSNRKGEKLFF.

The CDR3 here is CASSERFGTVAEQYF. Written as DNA, the CDR3 is TGTGCCAGCAGTGAACGATTCGGGACAGTAGCCGAGCAGTACTTC. The J gene is TRBJ2-7, the V gene TRBV6-1, with TRBD1 matching over 7 bases. Trimming cost V 2 bases and J 6 bases; bases outside gene matches: 10. Germline CDR1 and CDR2: MNHNS and SASEGT. The CDR3 has 15 amino acids.

The chain has TRBV5-6 and TRBJ2-5; 9 positions match TRBD1. The CDR3 consists of 15 residues. Germline loops: CDR1 SGHDT, CDR2 YYEEEE. The junction had 6 bases not matched to a gene; V was cut back by 1 base and J by 5 bases. The chain's CDR3 is CASSLRGTGSETQYF. In DNA, the CDR3 is TGTGCCAGCAGCTTGCGGGGGACAGGGAGTGAGACCCAGTACTTC.

The CDR3 loop reads CAWSKQQGTQYF. The CDR3 nucleotides are TGTGCCTGGAGTAAGCAACAGGGGACCCAGTACTTC. The rearrangement uses TRBV30 and TRBJ2-5; tentatively, D is TRBD1 (6 bases). This CDR3 region has 12 residues. Germline V gene sequence: CDR1 GTSNPN, CDR2 SVGIG (reference sequence). Deletions cut 2 bases from V and 7 bases from J, with 11 bases between.

With regard to this clone: The junction departs from the called germline gene at one end, perhaps through a read error. The chain links TRBV7-7 to TRBJ2-5; perhaps TRBD2 as D (6 bases). CDR1 and CDR2 (germline): SSHAT, FNYEAQ (reference sequence). The CDR3 is 15 residues long. Here the CDR3 reads CASSPPPIGRETQYF. The CDR3 bases are TGTGCTAGCAGCCCCCCCCCGATTGGGAGGGAGACCCAGTACTTC.

V is TRBV29-1 and J is TRBJ2-7; maybe TRBD1 (5 bases). The CDR3 totals 14 residues. The germline V and J ends were trimmed by 4 bases and 4 bases, with 17 bases remaining between them. The germline V gene encodes CDR1 SQVTM and CDR2 ANQGSEA. The CDR3 here is CSVVLAGLRYEQYF. The CDR3 nucleotides are TGCAGCGTTGTTTTAGCAGGGCTGAGATACGAGCAGTACTTC.

This clone has just one count. V and J are TRBV1 and TRBJ2-3; the table gives TRBD2 as D, unverified against the DNA. TRBV1 is a pseudogene. There are 20 residues in the CDR3. The CDR3 DNA sequence: TGCACCAGCAGCCAAGCCCAACGGCGGGGGCCAAACCATAGCACAGATACGCAGTATTTT. Residues: CTSSQAQRRGPNHSTDTQYF.

The chain employs TRBV7-9 and TRBJ1-1; possible D gene TRBD1, 5 bases. The germline gives CDR1 SEHNR, CDR2 FQNEAQ (reference sequence). The CDR3 covers 12 residues. V dropped 5 bases and J dropped 11 bases, with 15 bases sitting between them. The CDR3 nucleotides read TGTGCCAGCAGCGTGGGGGGGACTATCGCTTTCTTT. This gives the protein CASSVGGTIAFF.

This chain joins TRBV28 and TRBJ2-6, with TRBD1 matching 7 bases. CDR1 and CDR2 from the germline V gene are MDHEN and SYDVKM. J gave up 4 bases and V 7 bases, and 16 bases lay outside the gene matches. The CDR3 extends over 18 amino acids. In nucleotides, the CDR3 is TGTGCCAGCATCGGAAGACAGGGCTTCCCTAGGGGGGCCAACGTCCTGACTTTC. This encodes CASIGRQGFPRGANVLTF. Using reference TRBV28 and TRBJ2-6 for the parts outside the CDR3, the full variable domain is DVKVTQSSRYLVKRTGEKVFLECVQDMDHENMFWYRQDPGLGLRLIYFSYDVKMKEKGDIPEGYSVSREKKERFSLILESASTNQTSMYLCASIGRQGFPRGANVLTFGAGSRLTVL.

The J gene is TRBJ2-1, the V gene TRBV25-1; TRBD2 might be the D (6 bases). Germline V gene sequence: CDR1 MGHDK, CDR2 SYGVNS. The CDR3 length is 14 residues. V was trimmed by 4 bases and J by 9 bases, leaving 16 bases between them. The CDR3, as DNA: TGTGCCAGCAGTGCCTTGTCGACTAGAACTGAGCAGTTCTTC. Amino acid sequence: CASSALSTRTEQFF.

This chain links TRBV9 with TRBJ2-1; D perhaps matches TRBD1 (5 bases). This CDR3 contains 16 residues. Germline CDR1 reads SGDLS; CDR2 reads YYNGEE. V was cut by 1 base and J by 1 base, with 12 bases left in between. The CDR3 loop is CASSVTRKGSYNEQFF. CDR3 sequence (DNA): TGTGCCAGCAGCGTAACCAGGAAGGGGTCCTACAATGAGCAGTTCTTC. Full variable domain (rest looked up from reference TRBV9 and TRBJ2-1): DSGVTQTPKHLITATGQRVTLRCSPRSGDLSVYWYQQSLDQGLQFLIQYYNGEERAKGNILERFSAQQFPDLHSELNLSSLELGDSALYFCASSVTRKGSYNEQFFGPGTRLTVL.

This clone came up a few times. This chain uses TRBV2 with TRBJ1-2, with 9 bases fitting TRBD1. This CDR3 is built from 14 residues. Germline CDR1 SNHLY, CDR2 FYNNEI. V was pared by 4 bases and J by 8 bases, with 8 bases of the junction left unmatched. In DNA, the CDR3 is TGTGCCAGCAGTGCGGGGACAGGGATGGGAGGCTACACCTTC. It specifies CASSAGTGMGGYTF.

This chain joins TRBV5-8 and TRBJ1-1, with D maybe TRBD1 (6 bases). The germline CDR1 and CDR2 sequences are SGHTS and YDEGEE. Trimming cost V 4 bases and J 1 base, with 8 bases left between them. The CDR3 totals 13 residues. As DNA, the CDR3 is TGTGCCAGCAGCAGGACAGAGAACACTGAAGCTTTCTTT. Translation gives CASSRTENTEAFF.

This chain joins TRBV6-5 and TRBJ1-1; perhaps TRBD1 as D (6 bases). This CDR3 contains 14 residues. In germline, CDR1 is MNHEY, CDR2 SVGAGI. Trimming left V 7 bases short and J 4 bases short, with 16 bases between. The CDR3 here is CASTNLQGLTEAFF. CDR3 DNA: TGTGCCAGCACTAATTTACAGGGCCTCACTGAAGCTTTCTTT.

The chain uses TRBV10-1 and TRBJ2-7; 9 nucleotides line up with TRBD2. Germline V gives CDR1 WNHNN, CDR2 SYGVQD (reference sequence). V gave up 3 bases and J gave up 8 bases; unmatched junction bases: 8. This CDR3 comprises 14 residues. The CDR3 nucleotides read TGCGCCAGCAGTGACGGGACTAGCCTTGCCAAGCAGTACTTC. Translated: CASSDGTSLAKQYF.

This chain links TRBV5-1 with TRBJ1-3, with a weak D call TRBD1 (5 bases). The CDR3 has 15 amino acids. The V and J ends lost 2 bases and 7 bases respectively, with 16 bases between them. Germline V lookup: CDR1 SGHRS, CDR2 YFSETQ. CDR3 protein: CASSLDLQDRNTIYF. The CDR3 DNA sequence: TGCGCCAGCAGCTTAGACCTACAGGATAGGAACACCATATATTTT.